The 24 T cell receptor beta chains reported below all come from one sample, sequenced in a study of blood T cell repertoires in COVID-19. Data came from immunoSEQ multiplex PCR; TCRdb stores just in-frame clones and leaves some out. The sample lists 350,000 to 450,000 clones; approximately 92% were seen once. Sequenced input: PBMCs or T cells enriched from blood (not recorded which). The receptor set was obtained from a man aged 30-40 years who had recovered from COVID-19.

The chain employs TRBV28 and TRBJ2-1, with 9 bases that match TRBD2. Germline CDR1 is MDHEN and CDR2 is SYDVKM. Losses at the gene ends were 2 bases for V and 2 bases for J; bases not matched to a gene: 10. The CDR3 is made up of 18 amino acids. CDR3 DNA: TGTGCCAGCAGTTTAGGTGGGATGTGGACTAGCGCCTACAATGAGCAGTTCTTC. Its translation is CASSLGGMWTSAYNEQFF.

The chain has TRBV9 and TRBJ1-2; 10 bases map to TRBD1. Germline V gene sequence: CDR1 SGDLS, CDR2 YYNGEE. This CDR3 region has 13 residues. V dropped 3 bases and J dropped 6; count of bases not matched to a gene: 2. CDR3 coding DNA: TGTGCCAGCAGCGCCGGACAGGGGGATGGCTACACCTTC. Translation gives CASSAGQGDGYTF. The full variable domain, in which reference TRBV9 and TRBJ1-2 provide the parts outside the CDR3, is DSGVTQTPKHLITATGQRVTLRCSPRSGDLSVYWYQQSLDQGLQFLIQYYNGEERAKGNILERFSAQQFPDLHSELNLSSLELGDSALYFCASSAGQGDGYTFGSGTRLTVV.

The chain employs TRBV7-9 and TRBJ2-3, with D unresolved. Trimming removed 1 base from V and 2 bases from J, with 7 bases in between. This CDR3 spans 14 amino acids. Per the germline V gene, CDR1 is SEHNR and CDR2 is FQNEAQ (reference sequence). The CDR3 coding sequence is TGTGCCAGCAGCTTAGACTCAAACACAGATACGCAGTATTTT. Residues: CASSLDSNTDTQYF.

The chain links TRBV28 to TRBJ1-6; maybe TRBD1 (6 bases). The CDR3 runs 16 residues. Germline V gene data show CDR1 as MDHEN and CDR2 as SYDVKM. Trimming removed 7 bases from V and 5 bases from J, with 18 bases in between. The CDR3 here is CASTPSGTHNNSPLHF. The CDR3, as DNA: TGTGCCAGCACTCCATCCGGGACACATAATAATTCACCCCTCCACTTT.

The chain combines TRBV19 with TRBJ1-4, with 10 bases identical to TRBD1. The CDR3 totals 16 residues. Germline assignment: CDR1 LNHDA and CDR2 SQIVND (reference sequence). The V segment lost 9 bases and the J segment 0 bases; nucleotides outside the gene matches: 7. CDR3 amino acids: CASRDRGRATNEKLFF. CDR3 nucleotides: TGTGCCAGCCGGGACAGGGGAAGGGCAACTAATGAAAAACTGTTTTTT.

This clone showed up just a few times. V is TRBV12-3 or TRBV12-4 and J is TRBJ2-1; D uncertain. V was shortened by 4 bases and J by 9 bases, with 4 bases between the two germline ends. The CDR3 has 10 amino acids. The CDR3 loop reads CASSSSEQFF. CDR3 bases: TGTGCCAGCAGTTCTAGTGAGCAGTTCTTC.

This sequence joins TRBV6-7 and TRBJ2-1, with 12 positions matching TRBD2. TRBV6-7 is reported as an ORF; its role is uncertain. Trimming cost V 6 bases and J 4 bases; bases outside gene matches: 22. This CDR3 is 21 amino acids long. The CDR3 DNA follows: TGTGCCAGCAGCACCCCGGGGCTAGCGGGAGGGCCTTACCCAAGGTACAATGAGCAGTTCTTC. Translation gives CASSTPGLAGGPYPRYNEQFF.

The rearrangement joins TRBV29-1 to TRBJ2-7; TRBD1 matches 7 bases. The CDR3 is made up of 11 amino acids. Germline CDR1 reads SQVTM; CDR2 reads ANQGSEA. Unmatched junction bases numbered 2, after V lost 7 bases and J lost 2 bases. CDR3 bases: TGCAGCGGAGGGACAGCCTACGAGCAGTACTTC. It encodes CSGGTAYEQYF.

The V call is TRBV6-2 or TRBV6-3, the J call TRBJ1-3; 7 bases fit TRBD1. The length of the CDR3 is 14 residues. Trimming cost V 2 bases and J 2 bases; bases outside gene matches: 0. Germline assignment: CDR1 MNHEY and CDR2 SVGEGT. CDR3 bases: TGTGCCAGCAGTTACGGGACAGCTGGAAACACCATATATTTT. It yields the protein CASSYGTAGNTIYF.

The chain carries TRBV28 and TRBJ1-1, with TRBD1 identical over 7 bases. Germline assignment: CDR1 MDHEN and CDR2 SYDVKM. This CDR3 is 14 amino acids long. V dropped 4 bases and J dropped 11; count of bases not matched to a gene: 13. CDR3 sequence (DNA): TGTGCCAGCAGTTGGGCTCTCAGACAGGGAGCGGCTTTCTTT. Encoded protein: CASSWALRQGAAFF.

The J gene is TRBJ2-3, the V gene TRBV4-2, with D unresolved. V dropped 0 bases and J dropped 3 bases, with 7 bases sitting between them. The CDR3 is 14 amino acids. Germline CDR1 and CDR2: LGHNA and YNFKEQ. In DNA form, the CDR3 reads TGTGCCAGCAGCCAAGATGGGCATACAGATACGCAGTATTTT. Protein sequence: CASSQDGHTDTQYF.

V and J are TRBV9 and TRBJ2-7; 7 bases agree with TRBD2. The CDR3 has 13 amino acids. Germline lookup yields CDR1 SGDLS and CDR2 YYNGEE. V lost 3 bases and J lost 4; bases outside the gene matches: 4. CDR3 in amino acids: CASSAASGYEQYF. CDR3 coding DNA: TGTGCCAGCAGCGCTGCTAGCGGTTACGAGCAGTACTTC.

The chain uses TRBV2 and TRBJ1-1, with D possibly matching TRBD1 (5 bases). Per germline, CDR1 SNHLY and CDR2 FYNNEI. This CDR3 comprises 12 residues. V lost 6 bases and J 3 bases, leaving 8 bases between the germline ends. CDR3 amino acids: CASRDTYTEAFF. The DNA of the CDR3 is TGTGCCAGCAGGGACACCTACACTGAAGCTTTCTTT.

The rearrangement joins TRBV10-3 to TRBJ2-7; 9 nucleotides align to TRBD2. CDR3 length: 14 residues. V lost 10 bases and J lost 1; bases outside the gene matches: 8. Germline values: CDR1 ENHRY, CDR2 SYGVKD. The CDR3 nucleotides are TGTGCCACAGCGGGGGGTAGCGGGTCCTACGAGCAGTACTTC. It specifies CATAGGSGSYEQYF.

This chain joins TRBV19 and TRBJ2-4, with D possibly TRBD1 on 6 matching bases. The CDR3 totals 13 residues. Trimming cost V 4 bases and J 8 bases, with 12 bases left between them. In germline, CDR1 is LNHDA, CDR2 SQIVND (reference sequence). The CDR3 is CASSTLEGDIQYF. CDR3 DNA: TGTGCCAGTAGTACCCTAGAGGGGGACATTCAGTACTTC.

The chain joins TRBV9 to TRBJ2-1; the D gene is possibly TRBD2 (6 bases). CDR3 length: 13 amino acids. V was cut by 2 bases and J by 7 bases, with 10 bases left in between. The germline gives CDR1 SGDLS, CDR2 YYNGEE. DNA for the CDR3: TGTGCCAGCAGCGTTAGCGGTTATAATGAGCAGTTCTTC. Its translation is CASSVSGYNEQFF.

The chain joins TRBV12-3 or TRBV12-4 to TRBJ1-2; D gene uncertain. The V and J ends lost 3 bases and 9 bases respectively, with 11 bases between them. CDR3 length equals 12 residues. This chain's CDR3 is CASSFGVMSYTF. CDR3 coding DNA: TGTGCCAGCAGTTTCGGGGTTATGAGCTACACCTTC.

The chain is built from TRBV7-9 and TRBJ1-1; tentative D call: TRBD1 (5 bases). Between the trimmed V and J ends, which lost 6 bases and 1 base, there was a span of 12 bases. The CDR3 runs to 14 residues. Germline CDR1 reads SEHNR; CDR2 reads FQNEAQ (reference sequence). CDR3 protein: CASRLQAQNTEAFF. CDR3 DNA: TGTGCCAGCAGACTACAGGCCCAGAACACTGAAGCTTTCTTT.

CDR3 loop: CASTSRASGRSAYEQYF. The CDR3 DNA reads TGTGCCAGTACCTCAAGGGCTAGCGGGAGGTCGGCTTACGAGCAGTACTTC. The chain has TRBV19 and TRBJ2-7; TRBD2 matches at 11 bases. V lost 7 bases, J lost 4 bases, and 15 bases stayed unmatched. The CDR3 is made up of 17 amino acids. Germline values: CDR1 LNHDA, CDR2 SQIVND (reference sequence).

With respect to this clone: The identical CDR3 is also encoded by other nucleotide sequences in the sample. This rearrangement joins TRBV5-1 to TRBJ2-7; 9 positions agree with TRBD1. Germline V gene lookup returns CDR1 SGHRS and CDR2 YFSETQ. Trimming cost V 5 bases and J 2 bases; bases outside gene matches: 5. This CDR3 is 14 amino acids long. Here the CDR3 DNA reads TGCGCCAGCAGGACCGGGACAGGGACCTACGAGCAGTACTTC. Protein sequence: CASRTGTGTYEQYF. Combining the CDR3 with reference TRBV5-1 and TRBJ2-7 gives the whole variable domain KAGVTQTPRYLIKTRGQQVTLSCSPISGHRSVSWYQQTPGQGLQFLFEYFSETQRNKGNFPGRFSGRQFSNSRSEMNVSTLELGDSALYLCASRTGTGTYEQYFGPGTRLTVT.

V gene TRBV27 combines with J gene TRBJ2-7, with 7 bases that match TRBD1. After removal of 5 bases from V and 4 bases from J, the junction contained 11 bases not matched to a gene. Germline V gene lookup returns CDR1 MNHEY and CDR2 SMNVEV (reference sequence). The CDR3 sequence is 15 residues long. CDR3 loop: CASSRITGEWYEQYF. CDR3 sequence (DNA): TGTGCCAGCAGTCGGATCACAGGGGAGTGGTACGAGCAGTACTTC.

The gene calls are TRBV28 and TRBJ1-1; tentatively, D is TRBD1 (6 bases). Germline V gene sequence: CDR1 MDHEN, CDR2 SYDVKM. The V end lost 2 bases, the J end lost 0 bases, and 13 bases lay between the germline ends. The CDR3 contains 16 residues. The CDR3 spells CASSLPGHNMNTEAFF. In DNA form, the CDR3 reads TGTGCCAGCAGTTTACCGGGACACAACATGAACACTGAAGCTTTCTTT. The variable domain in full, with the rest retrieved from reference TRBV28 and TRBJ1-1, is DVKVTQSSRYLVKRTGEKVFLECVQDMDHENMFWYRQDPGLGLRLIYFSYDVKMKEKGDIPEGYSVSREKKERFSLILESASTNQTSMYLCASSLPGHNMNTEAFFGQGTRLTVV.

The gene calls are TRBV5-1 and TRBJ2-3; 12 nucleotides align to TRBD2. This CDR3 has 17 residues. Per the germline V gene, CDR1 is SGHRS and CDR2 is YFSETQ. Losses at the gene ends were 0 bases for V and 0 bases for J; bases not matched to a gene: 2. The CDR3 here is CASSLGTSGTSTDTQYF. The DNA of the CDR3 is TGCGCCAGCAGCTTGGGGACTAGCGGGACTAGCACAGATACGCAGTATTTT.

In its sample, this clone was seen once. The rearrangement links TRBV4-1 to TRBJ1-5; 8 positions agree with TRBD1. The germline gives CDR1 MGHRA, CDR2 YSYEKL. J lost 4 bases, V lost 5 bases, and 16 bases had no gene match. The CDR3 sequence is 18 residues long. CDR3 sequence (DNA): TGCGCCAGCAGCGACCAAACCACGGTTCAGGGGGCTAATCAGCCCCAGCATTTT. Protein product: CASSDQTTVQGANQPQHF.